This TCR beta chain was sequenced in a study of T cells in Graves' hyperthyroidism and ophthalmopathy (dated by TCRdb to about 2019). Describing the broader study: Peripheral blood was sampled at the time of initial diagnosis, prior to any treatment. A discovery cohort of approximately 97 patients, about 43 with Graves' ophthalmopathy and under 60 with stable Graves' hyperthyroidism, was used to find distinguishing TCR V-J signatures. Whether ophthalmopathy could be predicted prospectively was tested in an independent validation cohort made up of roughly 19 hyperthyroidism patients plus 17 patients who later progressed to ophthalmopathy. For training and testing, the roughly 93 patients in the discovery cohort were randomly divided in a 7:3 ratio. The study also compared thyroid tissue and blood T-cell repertoires from over 5 Graves' hyperthyroidism patients. Once sampling was done, hyperthyroidism patients were given methimazole at a starting dose of 30 mg daily, whereas ophthalmopathy patients were given high-dose intravenous methylprednisolone. According to the paper, TCR Vbeta CDR3 sequencing was carried out on some 140 peripheral blood samples, which came from some 41 ophthalmopathy, under 80 hyperthyroidism and approximately 17 progressor patients. Results and caveats for the whole study, not just this receptor: In validation, the model predicted progression to ophthalmopathy with roughly 70% sensitivity and over 72% specificity, a median of about six months before onset. Most expanded thyroid clonotypes (frequency above 0.001) were also detected in blood, a finding suggesting that blood repertoires may reflect thyroid immune responses. No statistical method was used to fix the sample size in advance, and group allocation was not hidden from the investigators. A model built on a 13 V-J signature distinguished ophthalmopathy from stable hyperthyroidism, reaching roughly 88% sensitivity and about 81% specificity in cross-validation and 80%/75% in testing.

TCR beta CDR3 regions were amplified from RNA transcripts. A first-round RT-PCR of the TCR CDR3 used the HTBI primer set with the Qiagen OneStep RT-PCR kit. Libraries were constructed in a second round of multiplex PCR, after which size selection and purification were carried out. Sequencing of the libraries was done on an Illumina HiSeq2000 using paired-end 100 bp reads. The study's processing was this. SOAPnuke was used to process the raw data, removing reads that contained adapters or uncalled bases, had a mean Phred below 15, or lacked an exact match to the constant primer or identifier. COPE v1.2.5 was used to merge high-quality paired reads, and clonotypes were defined as unique nucleotide sequences. MiTCR v1.1 was used to align the clonotypes against IMGT TRBV, TRBD and TRBJ reference segments. The analysis was restricted to V-J combinations with a frequency above 0.0001, which together covered 99.2% of the repertoires. The TCS score was defined as F50 (clonal expansion) divided by E x V (chaos), with BLOSUM62-based TCRdist calculated between CDR3 peptides within each V-J. Welch's t-statistics and random forest reduced approximately 520 V-J features to fewer than 15, which were used in a naive Bayes classifier (R e1071). Using fastp trimming at Q25 and MiXCR clonotype assembly, TCRdb reanalyzed the public sequencing data and kept in-frame beta chains. CDR3 protein sequences are deduplicated, and each keeps its most common genes and DNA. These V and J calls are TCRdb output, not the study's own analysis. Recorded for this sample are some 370,000 distinct CDR3 sequences; roughly 15% of them occurred a single time. The ten largest clones represent around a third of the sample.

Hyperthyroidism patients were aged 18 to 65 years and newly diagnosed, with disease duration of less than 2 months. Patients with uncontrolled infections, other autoimmune diseases, pregnancy or lactation were excluded. Diagnoses were established on the basis of clinical symptoms, serum thyroxine and TRAb, thyroid ultrasound, and orbital computed tomography. Blood from progressor patients was drawn when they were first diagnosed with hyperthyroidism, before any ophthalmopathy symptoms appeared. Ficoll-Paque density gradient centrifugation was used to isolate PBMCs from around 9.1 ml of fresh peripheral blood. Progressor patients were first diagnosed with Graves' hyperthyroidism and then developed ophthalmopathy during follow-up. Total RNA was extracted with Trizol reagent, and quality was checked on an Agilent 2100 Bioanalyzer. After removal of 0 bases from V and 9 bases from J, the junction retains 12 bases not matched to a gene. The CDR3 contains 17 residues, cysteine and phenylalanine counted. The DNA shown is the 51-base CDR3, in frame from base 1. CDR1 and CDR2, looked up from the germline V gene, are SGHRS and YFSETQ.

This clonotype showed up many times. The antigen it binds to is not known. Per-nucleotide qualities are absent, and no much larger clonotype sits a single base away. The source material was blood. This TCR was sampled from a woman in her twenties or thirties with Graves' hyperthyroidism that later progressed to Graves' ophthalmopathy. The sequence joins TRBV5-1 to TRBJ2-1; a stretch of 10 junction bases matches TRBD2. The CDR3 here reads CASSLDLSASGSFEQFF. The DNA is as follows: TGCGCCAGCAGCTTGGATTTGTCTGCTAGCGGGAGCTTTGAGCAGTTCTTC.